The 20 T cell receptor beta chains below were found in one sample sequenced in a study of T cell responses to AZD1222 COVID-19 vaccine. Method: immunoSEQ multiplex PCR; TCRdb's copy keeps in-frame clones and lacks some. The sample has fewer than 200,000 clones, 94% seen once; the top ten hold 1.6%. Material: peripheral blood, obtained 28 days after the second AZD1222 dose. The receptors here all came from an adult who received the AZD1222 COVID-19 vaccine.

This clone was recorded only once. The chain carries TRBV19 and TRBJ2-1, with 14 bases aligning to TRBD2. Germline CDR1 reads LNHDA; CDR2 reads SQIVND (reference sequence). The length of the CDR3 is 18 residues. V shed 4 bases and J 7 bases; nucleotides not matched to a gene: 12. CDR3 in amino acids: CASSTTSGRVSVVNEQFF. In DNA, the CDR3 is TGTGCCAGTAGTACGACTAGCGGGAGGGTGTCAGTGGTAAATGAGCAGTTCTTC.

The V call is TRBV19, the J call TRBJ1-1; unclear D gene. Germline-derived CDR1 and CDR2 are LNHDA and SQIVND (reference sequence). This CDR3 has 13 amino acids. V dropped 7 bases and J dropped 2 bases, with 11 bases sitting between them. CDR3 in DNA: TGTGCCAGTATACAATGGGTAAACACTGAAGCTTTCTTT. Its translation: CASIQWVNTEAFF.

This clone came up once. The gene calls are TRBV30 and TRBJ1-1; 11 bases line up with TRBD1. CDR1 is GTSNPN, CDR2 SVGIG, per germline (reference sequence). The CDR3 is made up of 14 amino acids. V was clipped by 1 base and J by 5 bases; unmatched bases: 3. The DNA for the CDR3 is TGTGCCTGGAGTGCCGGGACAGGGGGAACTGAAGCTTTCTTT. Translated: CAWSAGTGGTEAFF.

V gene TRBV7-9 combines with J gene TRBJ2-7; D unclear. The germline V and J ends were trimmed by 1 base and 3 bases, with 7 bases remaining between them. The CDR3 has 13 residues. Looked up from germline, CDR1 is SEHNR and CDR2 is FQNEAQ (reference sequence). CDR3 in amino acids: CASSLVGGYEQYF. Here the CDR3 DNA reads TGTGCCAGCAGCTTAGTGGGCGGCTACGAGCAGTACTTC.

The CDR3, as DNA: TGTGCCTGGAGTCCCTCCGACACGCAGTATTTT. It encodes CAWSPSDTQYF. The gene calls are TRBV30 and TRBJ2-3; D uncertain. This CDR3 comprises 11 residues. Germline values: CDR1 GTSNPN, CDR2 SVGIG (reference sequence). Trimming removed 2 bases from V and 9 bases from J, with 9 bases in between.

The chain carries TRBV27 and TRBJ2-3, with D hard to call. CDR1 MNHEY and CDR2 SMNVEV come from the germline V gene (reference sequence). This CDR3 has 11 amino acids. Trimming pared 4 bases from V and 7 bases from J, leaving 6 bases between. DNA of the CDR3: TGTGCCAGCAGTTCAGGAAATACGCAGTATTTT. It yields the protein CASSSGNTQYF.

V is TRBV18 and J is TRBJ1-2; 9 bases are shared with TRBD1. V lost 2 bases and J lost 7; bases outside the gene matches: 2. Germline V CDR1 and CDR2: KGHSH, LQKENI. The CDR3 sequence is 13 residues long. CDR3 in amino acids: CASSPMTGGGYTF. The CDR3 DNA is TGTGCCAGCTCACCAATGACAGGGGGTGGCTACACCTTC. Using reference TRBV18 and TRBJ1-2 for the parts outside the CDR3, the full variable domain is NAGVMQNPRHLVRRRGQEARLRCSPMKGHSHVYWYRQLPEEGLKFMVYLQKENIIDESGMPKERFSAEFPKEGPSILRIQQVVRGDSAAYFCASSPMTGGGYTFGSGTRLTVV.

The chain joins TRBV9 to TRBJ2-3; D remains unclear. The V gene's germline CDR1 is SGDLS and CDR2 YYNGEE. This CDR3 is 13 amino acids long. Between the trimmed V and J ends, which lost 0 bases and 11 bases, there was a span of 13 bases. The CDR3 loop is CASSVESGGGQYF. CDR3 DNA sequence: TGTGCCAGCAGCGTAGAGTCAGGCGGTGGGCAGTATTTT. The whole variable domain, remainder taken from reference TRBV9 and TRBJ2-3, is DSGVTQTPKHLITATGQRVTLRCSPRSGDLSVYWYQQSLDQGLQFLIQYYNGEERAKGNILERFSAQQFPDLHSELNLSSLELGDSALYFCASSVESGGGQYFGPGTRLTVL.

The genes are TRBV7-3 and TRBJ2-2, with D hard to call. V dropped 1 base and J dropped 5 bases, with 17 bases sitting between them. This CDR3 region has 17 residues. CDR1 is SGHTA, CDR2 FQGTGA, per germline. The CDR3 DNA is TGTGCCAGCAGCTTAATCCGTCCCTCCGCTGGTACCGGGGAGCTGTTTTTT. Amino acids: CASSLIRPSAGTGELFF.

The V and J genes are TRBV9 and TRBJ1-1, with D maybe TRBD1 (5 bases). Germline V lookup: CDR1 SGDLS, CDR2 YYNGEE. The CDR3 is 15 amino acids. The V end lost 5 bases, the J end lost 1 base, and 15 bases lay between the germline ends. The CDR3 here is CASSRRVVGNTEAFF. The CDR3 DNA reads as TGTGCCAGCAGTCGCAGGGTTGTAGGGAACACTGAAGCTTTCTTT.

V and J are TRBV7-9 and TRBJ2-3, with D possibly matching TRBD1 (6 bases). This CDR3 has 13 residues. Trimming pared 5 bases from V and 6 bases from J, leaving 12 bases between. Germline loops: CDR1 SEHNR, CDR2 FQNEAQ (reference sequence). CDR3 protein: CASSDRFGDTQYF. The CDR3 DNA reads TGTGCCAGCAGCGACAGGTTTGGTGATACGCAGTATTTT.

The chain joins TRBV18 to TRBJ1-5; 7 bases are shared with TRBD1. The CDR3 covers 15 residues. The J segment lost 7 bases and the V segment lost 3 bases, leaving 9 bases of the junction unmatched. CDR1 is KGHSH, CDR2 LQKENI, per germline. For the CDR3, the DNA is TGTGCCAGCTCACCCACAGGGGATGGAGCGCAGCCCCAGCATTTT. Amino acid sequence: CASSPTGDGAQPQHF.

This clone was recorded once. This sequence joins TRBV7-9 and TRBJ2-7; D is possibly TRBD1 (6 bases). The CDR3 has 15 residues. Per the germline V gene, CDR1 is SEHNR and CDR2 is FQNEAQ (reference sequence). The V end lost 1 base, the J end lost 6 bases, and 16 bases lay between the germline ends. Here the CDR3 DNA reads TGTGCCAGCAGCTTAGTTGAACAGGGTAGTTCCGAGCAGTACTTC. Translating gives CASSLVEQGSSEQYF.

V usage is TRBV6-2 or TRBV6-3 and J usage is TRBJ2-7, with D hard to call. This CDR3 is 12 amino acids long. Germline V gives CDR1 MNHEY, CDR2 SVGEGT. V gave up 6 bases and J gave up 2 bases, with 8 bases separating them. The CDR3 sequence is CASSPVPYEQYF. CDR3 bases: TGTGCCAGCAGCCCCGTCCCCTACGAGCAGTACTTC.

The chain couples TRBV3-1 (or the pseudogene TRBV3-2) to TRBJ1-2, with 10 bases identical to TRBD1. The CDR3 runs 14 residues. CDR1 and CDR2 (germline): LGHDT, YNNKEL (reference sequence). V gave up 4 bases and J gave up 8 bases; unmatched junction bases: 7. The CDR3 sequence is CASSLRQGAGGYTF. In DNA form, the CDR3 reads TGTGCCAGCAGCCTCCGACAGGGGGCGGGAGGCTACACCTTC.

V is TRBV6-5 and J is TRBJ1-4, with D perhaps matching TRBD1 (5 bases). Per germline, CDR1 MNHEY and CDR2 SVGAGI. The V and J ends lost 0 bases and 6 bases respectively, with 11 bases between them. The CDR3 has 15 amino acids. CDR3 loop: CASSYSGLGDEKLFF. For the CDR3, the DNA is TGTGCCAGCAGTTACTCTGGGCTGGGGGATGAAAAACTGTTTTTT.

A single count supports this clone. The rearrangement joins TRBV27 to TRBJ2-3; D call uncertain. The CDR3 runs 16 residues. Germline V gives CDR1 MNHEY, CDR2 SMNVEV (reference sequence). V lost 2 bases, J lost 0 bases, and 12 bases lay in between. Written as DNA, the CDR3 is TGTGCCAGCAGTTTAGGTCTCTATGTGAGCACAGATACGCAGTATTTT. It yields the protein CASSLGLYVSTDTQYF.

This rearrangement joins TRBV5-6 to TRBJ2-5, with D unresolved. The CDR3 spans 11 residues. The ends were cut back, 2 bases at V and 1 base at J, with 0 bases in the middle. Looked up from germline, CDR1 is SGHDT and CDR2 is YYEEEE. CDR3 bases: TGTGCCAGCAGCTTCCAAGAGACCCAGTACTTC. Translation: CASSFQETQYF.

CDR3 in amino acids: CASSLVVAGGSYNEQFF. The CDR3 DNA follows: TGCGCCAGCAGCTTGGTTGTAGCGGGGGGGTCCTACAATGAGCAGTTCTTC. V is TRBV5-1 and J is TRBJ2-1; 11 bases match TRBD2. This CDR3 is built from 17 residues. With V trimmed by 0 bases and J by 1 base, 3 bases remained unmatched. Looked up from germline, CDR1 is SGHRS and CDR2 is YFSETQ.

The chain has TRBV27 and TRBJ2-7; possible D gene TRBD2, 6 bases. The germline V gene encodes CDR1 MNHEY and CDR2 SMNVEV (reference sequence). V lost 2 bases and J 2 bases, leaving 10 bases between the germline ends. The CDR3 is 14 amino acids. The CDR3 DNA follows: TGTGCCAGCAGTTTAACTAGCAGTACCTACGAGCAGTACTTC. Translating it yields CASSLTSSTYEQYF.